This note documents a single TCR beta chain sequence. What it binds is unknown. These data are taken from a study of CD8+CD57+ T cells in acquired aplastic anemia. Across the whole study: DNA per sorted CD4+ or CD8+ sample ranged 0.2 to 27.4 ug, averaging 3.2 ug. Healthy donor CD4+ cell samples had a mean of roughly 9.8 million reads.

Genomic DNA, the template, was used for profiling of the TCR beta VDJ and CDR3. From the reads, TCRdb called clonotypes with MiXCR, one entry per CDR3 protein. The data contain a few hundred thousand distinct CDR3 sequences, around 60% of them singletons. In germline, CDR1 is KGHDR, CDR2 SFDVKD. V shed 9 bases, J shed 9 bases, and the junction held 6 bases outside the gene matches. This CDR3 region has 13 residues. Study observations and caveats: With respect to CD8+ Simpson's diversity, patients and controls did not differ significantly.

The sample was sorted CD4+, CD8+, or CD8+CD57+ T cells (not recorded which) from PBMCs. This chain joins TRBV24-1 and TRBJ1-6, with 8 bases matching TRBD1. The source is a human donor in good health. CDR3 sequence (DNA): TGTGCCACCCAGGACAGGGAAGCTTCACCCCTCCACTTT. Translated: CATQDREASPLHF.